Below are 5 T cell receptor beta chains sequenced from a single sample in a study of T cell repertoires in cytomegalovirus infection. TCRdb processed the reads anew with MiXCR; each CDR3 protein has one entry. The table includes approximately 250,000 distinct CDR3 sequences, 9% to 15% detected once. The sample taken for sequencing was PBMCs. Receptor source: a human donor in good health (CMV status not recorded). Some clones in this sample may be carry-over from other donors' samples.

The chain couples TRBV28 to TRBJ1-2, with 9 bases fitting TRBD1. The CDR3 covers 14 residues. Trimming took 5 bases from V and 4 from J; bases not matched to a gene: 5. The germline V gene encodes CDR1 MDHEN and CDR2 SYDVKM. CDR3 in amino acids: CASSETGGSYGYTF. DNA for the CDR3: TGTGCCAGCAGTGAAACAGGGGGCAGCTATGGCTACACCTTC.

This clonotype was counted many times. The chain links TRBV4-2 to TRBJ2-7; no clear D gene. With 2 bases removed from V and 5 bases from J, the gap between germline ends came to 7 bases. Germline-derived CDR1 and CDR2 are LGHNA and YNFKEQ. The CDR3 length is 12 residues. This CDR3 reads CASSQLAHEQYF. CDR3 DNA: TGTGCCAGCAGCCAACTTGCCCACGAGCAGTACTTC.

This chain uses TRBV20-1 with TRBJ2-2; D is perhaps TRBD1 or TRBD2 (5 bases each). CDR1 and CDR2 from the germline V gene are DFQATT and SNEGSKA (reference sequence). Trimming shortened V by 6 bases and J by 6 bases, and 23 bases separated the two germline ends. This CDR3 comprises 16 residues. The CDR3 DNA is TGCAGTGCCCGGGTTGTGGGGAGAGGGGTGGCCGGGGAGCTGTTTTTT. Encoded protein: CSARVVGRGVAGELFF.

This clonotype was picked up many times. The CDR3 loop is CASREQVSNQPQHF. In DNA, the CDR3 is TGTGCCAGCAGAGAACAGGTATCGAATCAGCCCCAGCATTTT. This chain uses TRBV7-2 with TRBJ1-5; a weak D match, TRBD1 (5 bases). V gave up 6 bases and J gave up 4 bases, with 13 bases separating them. The CDR3 is made up of 14 amino acids. Looked up from germline, CDR1 is SGHTA and CDR2 is FQGNSA.

V gene TRBV28 combines with J gene TRBJ1-2; D gene uncertain. This CDR3 region has 14 residues. The V and J ends lost 4 bases and 6 bases respectively, with 15 bases between them. Germline assignment: CDR1 MDHEN and CDR2 SYDVKM. The CDR3: CASSSPPESDGYTF. Written as DNA, the CDR3 is TGTGCCAGCAGTTCCCCCCCTGAGTCCGATGGCTACACCTTC.